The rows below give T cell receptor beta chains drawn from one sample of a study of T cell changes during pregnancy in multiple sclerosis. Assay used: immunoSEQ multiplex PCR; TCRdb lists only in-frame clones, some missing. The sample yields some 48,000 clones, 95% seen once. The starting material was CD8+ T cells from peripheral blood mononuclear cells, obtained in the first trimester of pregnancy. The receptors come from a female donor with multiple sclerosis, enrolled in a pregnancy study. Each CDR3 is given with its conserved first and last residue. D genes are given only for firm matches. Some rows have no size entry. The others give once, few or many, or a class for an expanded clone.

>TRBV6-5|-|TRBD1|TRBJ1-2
TGTGCCAGCAAGCCGACAGGGCTGGTGGATGGCTACACCTTC
CASKPTGLVDGYTF
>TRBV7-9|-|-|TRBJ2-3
TGTGCCAGCAGCCCCCAATCTTCAGGGAGCACAGATACGCAGTATTTT
CASSPQSSGSTDTQYF
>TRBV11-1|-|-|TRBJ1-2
TGTGCCAGCAGCTTTAGGACTACGGGAGGCTACACCTTC
CASSFRTTGGYTF
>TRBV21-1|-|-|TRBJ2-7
TGTGCCAGCAGCACCCGGGACAGCAGCTCCTACGAGCAGTACTTC
CASSTRDSSSYEQYF
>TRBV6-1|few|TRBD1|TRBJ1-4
TGTGCCAGCAGTGATAACAACAGGGGTCAGACATATGAAAAACTGTTTTTT
CASSDNNRGQTYEKLFF
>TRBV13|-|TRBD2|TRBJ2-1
TGTGCCAGCAGCCCAGCGGGGTCCGGTTACGATGAGCAGTTCTTC
CASSPAGSGYDEQFF
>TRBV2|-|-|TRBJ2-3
TGTGCCAGCAGTGACCTAGGGGGAGCTTCAGATACGCAGTATTTT
CASSDLGGASDTQYF
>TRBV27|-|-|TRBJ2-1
TGTGCCAGCAGCCCTAACGGGTTTTGGAATGAGCAGTTCTTC
CASSPNGFWNEQFF
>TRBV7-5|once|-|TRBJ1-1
TGTGTCAGAAGCTTAGACATACAACCGGGACAGGGGGCGTCGGGGCCAGGGGAGGACACTGAAGCTTTCTTT
CVRSLDIQPGQGASGPGEDTEAFF
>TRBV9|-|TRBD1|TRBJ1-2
TGTGCCAGCAGCCCCAGGGGGGCAAAGGATGGCTACACCTTC
CASSPRGAKDGYTF
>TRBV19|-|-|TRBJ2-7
TGTGCCAGTAGTATTACAGGATCCTACGAGCAGTACTTC
CASSITGSYEQYF
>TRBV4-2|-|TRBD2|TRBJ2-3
TGTGCCAGCAGCCAAGCGGGAGGGGACACAGATACGCAGTATTTT
CASSQAGGDTDTQYF
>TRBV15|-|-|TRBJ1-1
TGTGCCACCAGCAGAGATGGCACCACTGAAGCTTTCTTT
CATSRDGTTEAFF
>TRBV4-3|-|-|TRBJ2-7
TGCGCCAGCAGCCAAGACGGGGGGCCTGTAGCCTACGAGCAGTACTTC
CASSQDGGPVAYEQYF
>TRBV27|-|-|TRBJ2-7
TGTGCCAGCAGTCCTTCTCAGGGATACGAGCAGTACTTC
CASSPSQGYEQYF
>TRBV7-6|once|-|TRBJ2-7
TGTGCCAGCAGCTTAGGCAGGCCCTACGAGCAGTACTTC
CASSLGRPYEQYF
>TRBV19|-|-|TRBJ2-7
TGTGCCAGTAGTATGGGAAGTGGGGCCACCTACGAGCAGTACTTC
CASSMGSGATYEQYF
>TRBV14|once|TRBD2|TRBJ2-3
TGTGCCAGCAGCCAAGATCGGGGGGTGATAAATACGCAGTATTTT
CASSQDRGVINTQYF
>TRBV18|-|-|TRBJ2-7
TGTGCCAGCTCACGACGCGTTGAACAGAGCTCCTACGAGCAGTACTTC
CASSRRVEQSSYEQYF
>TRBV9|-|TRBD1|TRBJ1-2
TGTGCCAGCGACAGGGGCGGTAACTATGGCTACACCTTC
CASDRGGNYGYTF
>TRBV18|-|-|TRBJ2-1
TGTGCCAGCTCACCACCGACTGCCAATGAGCAGTTCTTC
CASSPPTANEQFF
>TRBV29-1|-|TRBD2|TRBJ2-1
TGCAGCGTCCCGCCGGGAGGGCGTTATTACAATGAGCAGTTCTTC
CSVPPGGRYYNEQFF
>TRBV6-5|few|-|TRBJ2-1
TGTGCCAGCAGTAGGGTAGGAGGGGTCAATGAGCAGTTCTTC
CASSRVGGVNEQFF